These T cell receptor beta chains were read from a single sample in a study of regulatory T cells in long-lasting Graves disease. TCRdb fed the multiplex PCR reads into MiXCR, producing one record per CDR3 protein. The sample contains approximately 470,000 distinct CDR3 sequences, 15% to 20% of which appear only once. These data were likewise used in another study, on T cells in Graves' hyperthyroidism and ophthalmopathy.

The sequenced sample was peripheral blood mononuclear cells (PBMCs), obtained at new diagnosis, from a patient treated with antithyroid drugs. The receptors shown here come from a man aged 35 to 55 with Graves disease. Each CDR3 is given with its conserved first and last residue. The D gene is left open where the match is weak. Part of the rows lack a size; the others show once, few, many or a class for expanded clones.

. | TRBJ2-7 | . | TRBV6-1 | TGTGCCAGCAGTGAAGGTATGGACTATAACTCCTACGAGCAGTACTTC | CASSEGMDYNSYEQYF
many | TRBJ2-6 | . | TRBV3-1 | TGTGCCAGCAGCCAAGTTGCTGGGGCCAACGTCCTGACTTTC | CASSQVAGANVLTF
many | TRBJ2-3 | . | TRBV12-3/TRBV12-4 | TGTGCCATCATGGCGGGGCCCGGAGATACGCAGTATTTT | CAIMAGPGDTQYF
. | TRBJ2-5 | . | TRBV25-1 | TGTGCCAGCAGTGAATATCGAGTTTGGTACCAAGAGACCCAGTACTTC | CASSEYRVWYQETQYF
many | TRBJ2-3 | TRBD1 | TRBV11-2 | TGTGCCAGCAGCAAAAACGGGCGACAGGGGGGAACAGATACGCAGTATTTT | CASSKNGRQGGTDTQYF
few | TRBJ1-1 | . | TRBV10-3 | TGTGCCATCAGTGACCTTCGGAACACTGAAGCTTTCTTT | CAISDLRNTEAFF
few | TRBJ2-2 | . | TRBV4-2 | TGTGCCAGCAGCCAAGGGGGAAGATCGAACACCGGGGAGCTGTTTTTT | CASSQGGRSNTGELFF
many | TRBJ2-1 | TRBD2 | TRBV30 | TGTGCCTGGAGTCGAGCGGGAGTGGTTGAGCAGTTCTTC | CAWSRAGVVEQFF
many | TRBJ1-5 | . | TRBV20-1 | TGCAGTGCCCTGAATTTGCCGGCCCCTTTGGGTGCAGGGAATCAGCCCCAGCATTTT | CSALNLPAPLGAGNQPQHF
. | TRBJ1-5 | . | TRBV10-3 | TGTGCCATCAGTGATCGGGGGTCCAATCAGCCCCAGCATTTT | CAISDRGSNQPQHF
few | TRBJ1-1 | . | TRBV30 | TGTGCTTGGACCGGAGGGCGTCCCACTGAAGCTTTCTTT | CAWTGGRPTEAFF
few | TRBJ2-2 | . | TRBV6-1 | TGTGCCAGCAGCCGTACGACGACCGGGACCGGGGAGCTGTTTTTT | CASSRTTTGTGELFF
many | TRBJ2-1 | . | TRBV20-1 | TGCAGTGCTAGAGGGGGAGCGAACAATCTATACAATGAGCAGTTCTTC | CSARGGANNLYNEQFF
. | TRBJ2-7 | . | TRBV6-5 | TGTGCCAGCAGTTACTCGGGGGACAAATACTACGAGCAGTACTTC | CASSYSGDKYYEQYF
many | TRBJ2-7 | TRBD1 | TRBV7-8 | TGTGCCAGCAGCTTAGACCACCAAGGACAGGGCTACGAGCAGTACTTC | CASSLDHQGQGYEQYF
many | TRBJ1-3 | . | TRBV2 | TGTGCCAGCAGCCTCGAACTCCCCGCTCTGACCCGCTCTGGAAACACCATATATTTT | CASSLELPALTRSGNTIYF
. | TRBJ1-5 | TRBD1 | TRBV6-2/TRBV6-3 | TGTGCCAGCAGGGTGGGGACAGGGAATCAGCCCCAGCATTTT | CASRVGTGNQPQHF
many | TRBJ1-1 | TRBD1 | TRBV7-3 | TGTGCCAGCAGCTTAGTTAGGGGGCAGAGAACTGAAGCTTTCTTT | CASSLVRGQRTEAFF
. | TRBJ2-7 | . | TRBV5-1 | TGCGCCAGCAGCTTGACGACAGGCAGTGACGAGCAGTACTTC | CASSLTTGSDEQYF
many | TRBJ2-1 | TRBD2 | TRBV27 | TGTGCCAGCAGTACATCATCCCTAGCGGGAGTAGGCAATGAGCAGTTCTTC | CASSTSSLAGVGNEQFF
few | TRBJ2-5 | . | TRBV30 | TGTGCCTGGAGTGTATTACAGGGCCCCCAAGAGACCCAGTACTTC | CAWSVLQGPQETQYF
few | TRBJ2-7 | . | TRBV7-2 | TGTGCCAGCAGTAGGGTTCCGGACGGATCCTACGAGCAGTACTTC | CASSRVPDGSYEQYF
many | TRBJ2-7 | . | TRBV6-1 | TGTGCCAGCAGCTTTCGGCGGACCTCCTACGAGCAGTACTTC | CASSFRRTSYEQYF